This T cell receptor (beta chain) comes out of a study of identical twins. General study results and limits: Twin pairs had excess sharing that was weaker in beta out-of-frame sequences.

TCRdb used MiXCR to reprocess the 5' RACE reads, holding one entry per CDR3 protein. The data contain 250,000 to 350,000 distinct CDR3 sequences, 8.5% to 9.5% of them seen just once; the ten biggest clones take up approximately 7%. Turning to this clonotype: Its antigen is undetermined.

The data were also submitted as part of a second study, on yellow fever vaccine responses in identical twins.

The origin of this receptor is a woman aged 18-35 years in good health. Sequencing was performed on CD8+ T cells sorted from blood.

CDR3 protein: CASSDSGGEIEQYF. CDR3 sequence (DNA): TGTGCCAGCAGTGATAGCGGGGGGGAGATAGAGCAGTACTTC. The chain uses TRBV12-3 or TRBV12-4 and TRBJ2-7; TRBD2 aligns across 11 bases. After removal of 5 bases from V and 7 bases from J, the junction contained 7 bases not matched to a gene. This CDR3 is 14 amino acids long.